This T cell receptor beta chain comes out of a study of T cell repertoires in cytomegalovirus infection (dated by TCRdb to the late 2010s). For the wider study: Recently identified HLA-C-restricted CMV epitopes, whose presentation resists viral immunomodulation, were targeted by peptide stimulations together with well-studied HLA-B-restricted epitopes. Donor HLA type was relevant to the analysis, because carriage of CMV infection together with the matching HLA type was indicated by public TCR beta signatures.

The listed sequencing device is Illumina HiSeq 1500. TCRdb reworked the public reads: Q25 trimming with fastp, MiXCR clone assembly, productive beta chains retained. Entries that share a CDR3 protein sequence are merged under the most common genes and DNA. In this sample the table shows hundreds of thousands of distinct CDR3 sequences, 30% to 40% of which occur a single time. In total, the top ten clones hold roughly an eighth of the sample. The intended sense of this specimen's treatment or condition label: in vitro stimulation with specific CMV peptide epitopes to enrich CMV-specific T cells. The CDR3 contains 17 residues, cysteine and phenylalanine counted. Solely the CDR3 DNA is kept, with 51 bases framed from the first base. V loses 8 bases at its end and J loses 5 bases; junction bases beyond the gene matches: 18. Per the germline V gene, SGHTA is the CDR1 and FQGNSA is the CDR2. Regarding this clonotype: What this receptor recognizes is not known. Base-call qualities are not available, and no considerably larger clone is one nucleotide away.

What the research found in general, with its limitations: Cumulative frequency of public TCR beta family members discriminated carriers of CMV infection plus the relevant HLA type in this cohort and an independent roughly 350-donor cohort. The ex vivo response was dominated by HLA-C-restricted CMV-specific TCR beta clonotypes, which also provided the single most frequent clonotype in two of eight donors.

This clonotype was sampled from a human donor in good health (CMV status not recorded). Some clones in this sample may be carry-over from other donors' samples. The V and J genes are TRBV7-2 and TRBJ2-5, with 9 middle bases fitting TRBD1. The source material was cultured CD8+ T cells from PBMCs, sampled from culture after CMV antigen stimulation. The sequenced DNA: TGTGCCAGCTGCCTGGTTACAGGGGGCTATACTCGGGAGACCCAGTACTTC. This encodes CASCLVTGGYTRETQYF. Joined to the reference TRBV7-2 and TRBJ2-5 proteins, this CDR3 gives the full variable domain: GAGVSQSPSNKVTEKGKDVELRCDPISGHTALYWYRQSLGQGLEFLIYFQGNSAPDKSGLPSDRFSAERTGGSVSTLTIQRTQQEDSAVYLCASCLVTGGYTRETQYFGPGTRLLVL.